One sample yielded the 24 T cell receptor beta chains listed below, sequenced in a study of response to subunit inactivated influenza vaccine. TCRdb reanalysed the RT-PCR reads using MiXCR and keeps one entry per CDR3 protein. This table has about 190,000 distinct CDR3 sequences, approximately 14% appearing once. The sample here was CD8+ T cells sorted from PBMCs, taken about 5 days after vaccination. The receptors originated from a man aged 50 to 60 who received an inactivated influenza vaccine.

This clonotype was seen only a few times. This chain connects TRBV30 to TRBJ2-1; 8 bases fit TRBD2. Germline-derived CDR1 and CDR2 are GTSNPN and SVGIG (reference sequence). This CDR3 comprises 14 residues. Trimming took 0 bases from V and 6 from J; bases not matched to a gene: 4. CDR3 nucleotides: TGTGCCTGGAGTGTGGGAGCGGGGGTCAATGAGCAGTTCTTC. It specifies CAWSVGAGVNEQFF.

DNA of the CDR3: TGCGCCAGCAGCCCTGGCCCGGGCACCGGTCAGCCCCAGCATTTT. Protein product: CASSPGPGTGQPQHF. This rearrangement joins TRBV4-3 to TRBJ1-5; D not resolved. CDR3 length: 15 residues. V lost 4 bases, J lost 6 bases, and 16 bases lay in between. Per germline, CDR1 LGHNA and CDR2 YSLEER.

J is TRBJ2-5 and V is TRBV15; D is undetermined. Germline CDR1 is LNHNV and CDR2 is YYDKDF (reference sequence). V was clipped by 0 bases and J by 5 bases, with 10 bases between them. The CDR3 is 14 amino acids. CDR3 nucleotides: TGTGCCACCAGCAGAGAGGCGACACCGGAGACCCAGTACTTC. It translates to CATSREATPETQYF.

In its sample, this clonotype was seen many times. The chain uses TRBV29-1 and TRBJ2-5; no reliable D call. V was shortened by 2 bases and J by 5 bases, with 3 bases between the two germline ends. CDR3 size: 10 residues. Germline-derived CDR1 and CDR2 are SQVTM and ANQGSEA. The CDR3 loop is CSVERETQYF. CDR3 bases: TGCAGCGTTGAAAGGGAGACCCAGTACTTC.

This clonotype was recorded at least ten times. The chain carries TRBV3-1 and TRBJ1-2, with 9 positions matching TRBD1. The CDR3 covers 15 residues. Germline CDR1 LGHDT, CDR2 YNNKEL (reference sequence). With 3 bases clipped from V and 2 bases from J, the junction kept 4 bases outside the gene matches. CDR3 coding DNA: TGTGCCAGCAGCCATGGGGACAGGGCGAACTATGGCTACACCTTC. This codes for CASSHGDRANYGYTF.

This clonotype was seen a few times. This rearrangement joins TRBV10-1 to TRBJ1-1, with D unclear. This CDR3 contains 11 residues. V was trimmed by 7 bases and J by 6 bases, leaving 9 bases between them. Germline-derived CDR1 and CDR2 are WNHNN and SYGVQD (reference sequence). The CDR3 here is CASTDRPEAFF. As DNA, the CDR3 is TGCGCCAGCACCGATCGACCTGAAGCTTTCTTT.

This clonotype has just a few counts. The chain uses TRBV6-1 and TRBJ1-5, with D perhaps matching TRBD1 (5 bases). Germline CDR1 MNHNS, CDR2 SASEGT. The germline V and J ends were trimmed by 5 bases and 0 bases, with 11 bases remaining between them. The CDR3 contains 15 residues. The CDR3 nucleotides are TGTGCCAGCAGTCCGATGGGGGTTAGCAATCAGCCCCAGCATTTT. It yields the protein CASSPMGVSNQPQHF.

This clonotype occurred a few times. This sequence joins TRBV12-3 or TRBV12-4 and TRBJ2-1, with 11 nucleotides matching TRBD1. J gave up 9 bases and V 3 bases, and 4 bases lay outside the gene matches. This CDR3 region has 14 residues. The CDR3 loop reads CASSFRTGGGEQFF. CDR3 nucleotide sequence: TGTGCCAGCAGTTTTAGGACAGGGGGCGGTGAGCAGTTCTTC.

The gene calls are TRBV20-1 and TRBJ2-7; a possible D gene is TRBD2 (5 bases). The CDR3 is 13 amino acids. In germline, CDR1 is DFQATT, CDR2 SNEGSKA (reference sequence). Deletions cut 2 bases from V and 2 bases from J, with 10 bases between. The CDR3 here is CSARSGYTYEQYF. CDR3 DNA sequence: TGCAGTGCTAGATCGGGATACACCTACGAGCAGTACTTC.

Many counts were recorded for this clonotype. This chain uses TRBV12-3 or TRBV12-4 with TRBJ2-1; 8 nucleotides agree with TRBD2. The V gene end was trimmed by 1 base and the J gene end by 5 bases; junction bases not matched to a gene: 7. The CDR3 has 16 amino acids. For the CDR3, the DNA is TGTGCCAGCAGTTTAGTCGGACTAGCAGAGAACAATGAGCAGTTCTTC. Translation: CASSLVGLAENNEQFF.

This chain joins TRBV6-5 and TRBJ2-5; D is possibly TRBD1 (6 bases). This CDR3 region has 15 residues. Germline V gene lookup returns CDR1 MNHEY and CDR2 SVGAGI. V was pared by 4 bases and J by 0 bases, with 12 bases between. This chain's CDR3 is CASSSFGQNQETQYF. The CDR3, as DNA: TGTGCCAGCAGTTCCTTCGGACAGAACCAAGAGACCCAGTACTTC.

The chain couples TRBV29-1 to TRBJ2-1, with TRBD2 identical over 9 bases. The germline gives CDR1 SQVTM, CDR2 ANQGSEA. J gave up 4 bases and V 1 base, and 8 bases lay outside the gene matches. The CDR3 is 16 residues long. The CDR3 is CSVEGTVREGYNEQFF. CDR3 bases: TGCAGCGTTGAAGGGACCGTGCGGGAGGGTTACAATGAGCAGTTCTTC.

This clonotype was observed a few times. This chain links TRBV29-1 with TRBJ2-7; tentative D call: TRBD1 (6 bases). Germline V gene data show CDR1 as SQVTM and CDR2 as ANQGSEA. The CDR3 is made up of 12 amino acids. V lost 7 bases to trimming and J lost 0 bases, with 10 bases between them. The CDR3 sequence: CSAWTVSYEQYF. Here the CDR3 DNA reads TGCAGCGCTTGGACAGTCTCCTACGAGCAGTACTTC.

The genes are TRBV4-2 and TRBJ2-1; 7 bases map to TRBD2. The CDR3 runs to 15 residues. The J segment lost 5 bases and the V segment lost 2 bases, leaving 6 bases of the junction unmatched. The germline V gene encodes CDR1 LGHNA and CDR2 YNFKEQ. CDR3 region: CASSQFRGVDNEQFF. Written as DNA, the CDR3 is TGTGCCAGCAGCCAATTTCGGGGGGTGGACAATGAGCAGTTCTTC.

The rearrangement links TRBV7-9 to TRBJ1-4, with no clear D. This CDR3 contains 15 residues. The germline V gene has CDR1 SEHNR and CDR2 FQNEAQ (reference sequence). Trimming took off 5 bases at V and 6 bases at J, with 16 bases between the two ends. The CDR3 here is CASSPPERVDEKLFF. CDR3 coding DNA: TGTGCCAGCAGCCCACCTGAGAGGGTAGATGAAAAACTGTTTTTT.

To note about this clonotype: This may stem from a read error, because a much larger clone lies one nucleotide away. Because it lacks the conserved phenylalanine or tryptophan at the end, this CDR3 is likely a read error. This chain connects TRBV12-3 or TRBV12-4 to TRBJ2-7; 9 bases agree with TRBD1. The CDR3 length is 15 residues. Unmatched junction bases numbered 10, after V lost 6 bases and J lost 4 bases. The CDR3 nucleotides read TGTGCCAGCAGCACGACGGGACAGGGCTCTTACGAGCAGTACATC. Encoded protein: CASSTTGQGSYEQYI.

This clonotype was seen more than once but under ten times. The chain employs TRBV28 and TRBJ1-1; D gene uncertain. V dropped 3 bases and J dropped 1 base, with 9 bases sitting between them. The CDR3 runs 14 residues. CDR1 is MDHEN and CDR2 is SYDVKM in the germline V gene. The CDR3: CASSLFSRNTEAFF. CDR3 nucleotides: TGTGCCAGCAGTTTGTTTTCCCGGAACACTGAAGCTTTCTTT.

This clonotype was counted ten times or more. The V call is TRBV9, the J call TRBJ2-7; D ambiguous. With 0 bases removed from V and 2 bases from J, the gap between germline ends came to 6 bases. Germline V lookup: CDR1 SGDLS, CDR2 YYNGEE. The CDR3 totals 13 residues. CDR3 protein: CASSVDSPYEQYF. In nucleotides, the CDR3 is TGTGCCAGCAGCGTAGACAGTCCCTACGAGCAGTACTTC.

This clonotype appeared a few times. This chain connects TRBV29-1 to TRBJ2-7; TRBD2 agrees at 8 bases. V was pared by 5 bases and J by 9 bases, with 15 bases of the junction left unmatched. The length of the CDR3 is 14 residues. Germline CDR1 is SQVTM and CDR2 is ANQGSEA. The CDR3 DNA is TGCAGCGTTCGGGGCGCGCGGGAGGATTGGGTGCAGTACTTC. Its translation is CSVRGAREDWVQYF.

The gene calls are TRBV11-1 and TRBJ1-2; TRBD1 agrees at 8 bases. Germline CDR1 and CDR2: SGHAT and FQDESV (reference sequence). This CDR3 has 19 residues. The ends lost 1 base at V and 2 bases at J; junction bases unmatched: 15. CDR3: CASSLEAVRGRSANYGYTF. The CDR3 nucleotides read TGTGCCAGCAGCTTAGAGGCTGTCAGGGGGCGCTCGGCAAACTATGGCTACACCTTC.

There are a few counts of this clonotype. V gene TRBV5-6 combines with J gene TRBJ1-1; D not resolved. This CDR3 is 15 amino acids long. V lost 4 bases and J 1 base, leaving 14 bases between the germline ends. The V gene's germline CDR1 is SGHDT and CDR2 YYEEEE. This CDR3 reads CASSLQWGGNTEAFF. The CDR3 coding sequence is TGTGCCAGCAGCCTCCAGTGGGGTGGGAACACTGAAGCTTTCTTT.

This clonotype was counted only a few times. CDR3 bases: TGTGCCAGCAGCCTCAGCGGGTTGGTGACTAGCGACACAGATACGCAGTATTTT. Translating gives CASSLSGLVTSDTDTQYF. The rearrangement links TRBV9 to TRBJ2-3; TRBD2 aligns across 8 bases. V lost 4 bases, J lost 2 bases, and 15 bases stayed unmatched. CDR1 SGDLS and CDR2 YYNGEE come from the germline V gene. The CDR3 runs to 18 residues.

This chain uses TRBV2 with TRBJ2-5; TRBD1 aligns across 9 bases. Germline CDR1 SNHLY, CDR2 FYNNEI. V trimming: 0 bases; J trimming: 9 bases; junction bases outside the gene matches: 5. This CDR3 region has 14 residues. The chain's CDR3 is CASSEAGTGRSQYF. The CDR3 DNA is TGTGCCAGCAGTGAAGCCGGGACAGGGAGGTCCCAGTACTTC. Supplemented by reference TRBV2 and TRBJ2-5, the full variable domain reads EPEVTQTPSHQVTQMGQEVILRCVPISNHLYFYWYRQILGQKVEFLVSFYNNEISEKSEIFDDQFSVERPDGSNFTLKIRSTKLEDSAMYFCASSEAGTGRSQYFGPGTRLLVL.

The V gene is TRBV29-1, the J gene TRBJ2-4; 7 bases fit TRBD2. The CDR3 is made up of 14 amino acids. The V gene's germline CDR1 is SQVTM and CDR2 ANQGSEA. V was pared by 4 bases and J by 0 bases, with 3 bases of the junction left unmatched. The DNA of the CDR3 is TGCAGCGTTGTGGGGGGGTTAGCCAAAAACATTCAGTACTTC. Encoded protein: CSVVGGLAKNIQYF.